The 22 T cell receptor beta chains presented below share a single source sample, sequenced in a study of graft-versus-host responses after intestinal transplantation. No antigen is known for these receptors. Some clones are missing from TCRdb's copy, which holds only in-frame ones; the method was immunoSEQ multiplex PCR. The table lists some 84,000 clones, roughly 80% of them singletons. The starting material was unstimulated CD4+ T cells sorted from spleen or lymph node cells, obtained before intestinal transplant. These receptors all stem from a human donor who received an intestinal transplant.

DNA of the CDR3: TGTGCCAGCTCACCAGAGCAGGGCTACGAGCAGTACTTC. Protein: CASSPEQGYEQYF. The V and J genes are TRBV18 and TRBJ2-7, with D perhaps matching TRBD1 (5 bases). V gave up 2 bases and J gave up 3 bases, with 8 bases separating them. CDR3 size: 13 residues. Germline loops: CDR1 KGHSH, CDR2 LQKENI. The variable domain in full, with the rest retrieved from reference TRBV18 and TRBJ2-7, is NAGVMQNPRHLVRRRGQEARLRCSPMKGHSHVYWYRQLPEEGLKFMVYLQKENIIDESGMPKERFSAEFPKEGPSILRIQQVVRGDSAAYFCASSPEQGYEQYFGPGTRLTVT.

This clone has just a few counts. The CDR3 DNA follows: TGTGCCAGCAGCTTACCCGGGACAGGGGATAGGCCCCTCCACTTT. Its translation: CASSLPGTGDRPLHF. The rearrangement uses TRBV5-4 and TRBJ1-6; TRBD1 aligns across 10 bases. The CDR3 covers 15 residues. CDR1 is SGHNT and CDR2 is YYREEE in the germline V gene (reference sequence). The V gene end was trimmed by 2 bases and the J gene end by 13 bases; junction bases not matched to a gene: 9.

The V and J genes are TRBV28 and TRBJ1-2, with TRBD1 matching over 11 bases. This CDR3 has 14 residues. V lost 6 bases, J lost 4 bases, and 4 bases stayed unmatched. Germline V gene sequence: CDR1 MDHEN, CDR2 SYDVKM. CDR3 coding DNA: TGTGCCAGCAGGTCCGGGACAGGGGGCTATGGCTACACCTTC. This gives the protein CASRSGTGGYGYTF.

The rearrangement links TRBV7-2 to TRBJ1-4, with D tentatively TRBD1 (5 bases). In germline, CDR1 is SGHTA, CDR2 FQGNSA. This CDR3 comprises 14 residues. Trimming removed 5 bases at V and 3 bases at J, with 10 bases between. The chain's CDR3 is CASSRGTANEKLFF. Written as DNA, the CDR3 is TGTGCCAGCAGCCGCGGGACGGCTAATGAAAAACTGTTTTTT.

The chain employs TRBV10-3 and TRBJ1-2, with D maybe TRBD1 (5 bases). Between the trimmed V and J ends, which lost 7 bases and 7 bases, there was a span of 22 bases. The CDR3 is 15 residues long. In germline, CDR1 is ENHRY, CDR2 SYGVKD. CDR3 bases: TGTGCCATCATGCGGGACCCCACCCAATTCGGTGGCTACACCTTC. This codes for CAIMRDPTQFGGYTF.

The chain carries TRBV11-2 and TRBJ2-7, with 13 bases fitting TRBD2. The germline CDR1 and CDR2 sequences are SGHAT and FQNNGV. J lost 7 bases, V lost 3 bases, and 6 bases had no gene match. The CDR3 is made up of 15 amino acids. This chain's CDR3 is CASSFQRTSGREQYF. DNA for the CDR3: TGTGCCAGCAGCTTCCAACGGACTAGCGGGAGAGAGCAGTACTTC.

The count of this clone is one. V is TRBV7-9 and J is TRBJ2-7; 7 bases map to TRBD2. CDR3 size: 12 residues. The V gene's germline CDR1 is SEHNR and CDR2 FQNEAQ (reference sequence). V shed 0 bases and J 7 bases; nucleotides not matched to a gene: 0. The CDR3 DNA reads TGTGCCAGCAGCTTAGCGGGGGGGGAGCAGTACTTC. Translated: CASSLAGGEQYF. The variable domain in full, with the rest retrieved from reference TRBV7-9 and TRBJ2-7, is DTGVSQNPRHKITKRGQNVTFRCDPISEHNRLYWYRQTLGQGPEFLTYFQNEAQLEKSRLLSDRFSAERPKGSFSTLEIQRTEQGDSAMYLCASSLAGGEQYFGPGTRLTVT.

The chain links TRBV27 to TRBJ1-5; tentative D call: TRBD1 (6 bases). The V gene lost 6 bases and the J gene lost 5 bases, with 11 bases spanning the gap. The CDR3 totals 13 residues. Germline CDR1 and CDR2: MNHEY and SMNVEV (reference sequence). The CDR3 DNA sequence: TGTGCCAGCAGCATAGAGGGGGATCAGCCCCAGCATTTT. It encodes CASSIEGDQPQHF.

This clone appeared a few times. The CDR3 nucleotides read TGCAGCGTCCAGGCCAACCTCAATGAAAAACTGTTTTTT. This gives the protein CSVQANLNEKLFF. The chain recombines TRBV29-1 with TRBJ1-4, with D hard to call. V was pared by 6 bases and J by 5 bases, with 13 bases between. CDR1 and CDR2 from the germline V gene are SQVTM and ANQGSEA. The CDR3 is made up of 13 amino acids.

This rearrangement joins TRBV7-2 to TRBJ2-7; unclear D gene. Germline V gene data show CDR1 as SGHTA and CDR2 as FQGNSA. Trimming cost V 0 bases and J 0 bases, with 9 bases left between them. The CDR3 covers 15 residues. Written as DNA, the CDR3 is TGTGCCAGCAGCTTAGCCGGCTACAGCTCCTACGAGCAGTACTTC. This codes for CASSLAGYSSYEQYF.

This clone was picked up a small number of times. The chain has TRBV6-1 and TRBJ2-1, with 8 bases aligning to TRBD1. CDR3 size: 14 residues. Germline-derived CDR1 and CDR2 are MNHNS and SASEGT. V lost 6 bases and J lost 3; bases outside the gene matches: 4. This CDR3 is CASSGQGVYNEQFF. DNA for the CDR3: TGTGCCAGCAGCGGACAGGGAGTCTACAATGAGCAGTTCTTC.

This chain links TRBV9 with TRBJ1-1; D unclear. This CDR3 spans 13 amino acids. V was trimmed by 3 bases and J by 5 bases, leaving 11 bases between them. Germline-derived CDR1 and CDR2 are SGDLS and YYNGEE. CDR3 DNA sequence: TGTGCCAGCAGCGCCGCCGTCGCGACTGAAGCTTTCTTT. Protein: CASSAAVATEAFF.

This clone is medium-sized. This sequence joins TRBV5-6 and TRBJ1-1; D gene uncertain. The germline V and J ends were trimmed by 0 bases and 2 bases, with 8 bases remaining between them. The germline gives CDR1 SGHDT, CDR2 YYEEEE. The CDR3 spans 14 residues. CDR3 in amino acids: CASSLVGRNTEAFF. CDR3 nucleotides: TGTGCCAGCAGCTTGGTTGGCAGAAACACTGAAGCTTTCTTT.

As to this clone: A junction end diverges from the germline sequence, so it may reflect a read error. This rearrangement joins TRBV5-4 to TRBJ2-7; 11 bases line up with TRBD2. CDR1 is SGHNT and CDR2 is YYREEE in the germline V gene (reference sequence). The length of the CDR3 is 13 residues. The CDR3 DNA reads TGTGCCAGCAGTTCACCGGGACTAGCGGCGGGTGACTTC. It specifies CASSSPGLAAGDF.

This chain connects TRBV28 to TRBJ1-1, with 8 nucleotides matching TRBD1. This CDR3 has 15 amino acids. V was pared by 5 bases and J by 1 base, with 6 bases of the junction left unmatched. CDR1 is MDHEN and CDR2 is SYDVKM in the germline V gene. CDR3 amino acids: CASSAPDRANTEAFF. For the CDR3, the DNA is TGTGCCAGCAGTGCCCCGGACAGGGCGAACACTGAAGCTTTCTTT.

The gene calls are TRBV5-4 and TRBJ2-3, with a possible D match to TRBD2 (5 bases). With 4 bases removed from V and 1 base from J, the gap between germline ends came to 10 bases. The CDR3 contains 14 residues. Germline V gene data show CDR1 as SGHNT and CDR2 as YYREEE (reference sequence). CDR3 sequence reads: CASSPVRGTDTQYF. CDR3 coding DNA: TGTGCCAGCAGCCCAGTGAGGGGCACAGATACGCAGTATTTT.

This chain joins TRBV30 and TRBJ1-2; D possibly corresponds to TRBD1 (6 bases). V was trimmed by 6 bases and J by 3 bases, leaving 17 bases between them. CDR1 is GTSNPN, CDR2 SVGIG, per germline (reference sequence). The CDR3 length is 14 residues. As DNA, the CDR3 is TGTGCCTGCTCACTGGGGGCGCTTCACTATGGCTACACCTTC. This codes for CACSLGALHYGYTF. Drawing the rest from reference TRBV30 and TRBJ1-2, the complete variable domain is SQTIHQWPATLVQPVGSPLSLECTVEGTSNPNLYWYRQAAGRGLQLLFYSVGIGQISSEVPQNLSASRPQDRQFILSSKKLLLSDSGFYLCACSLGALHYGYTFGSGTRLTVV.

CDR3 region: CASSLGDYNEQFF. Written as DNA, the CDR3 is TGCGCCAGCAGCTTAGGGGACTACAATGAGCAGTTCTTC. The chain uses TRBV5-1 and TRBJ2-1, with D possibly being TRBD1 (5 bases). The ends were cut back, 2 bases at V and 3 bases at J, with 6 bases in the middle. This CDR3 spans 13 amino acids. From germline, CDR1 is SGHRS and CDR2 YFSETQ.

This chain connects TRBV29-1 to TRBJ2-2; TRBD1 is a possible D gene (6 bases). Germline values: CDR1 SQVTM, CDR2 ANQGSEA. The CDR3 totals 11 residues. The V end was cut by 7 bases, the J end by 9 bases, with 12 bases between. Here the CDR3 reads CSAGQSRELFF. CDR3 bases: TGCAGCGCCGGACAGTCGCGGGAGCTGTTTTTT.

This chain connects TRBV29-1 to TRBJ1-4; 7 positions match TRBD1. The CDR3 length is 14 residues. Germline trimming cut 3 bases from V and 2 bases from J; bases unmatched to any gene: 3. Germline assignment: CDR1 SQVTM and CDR2 ANQGSEA. Here the CDR3 reads CSVEGGQTNEKLFF. CDR3 DNA sequence: TGCAGCGTTGAGGGGGGACAGACTAATGAAAAACTGTTTTTT.

This clone was detected a few times. V and J are TRBV28 and TRBJ2-4; D remains ambiguous. The germline V and J ends were trimmed by 2 bases and 14 bases, with 28 bases remaining between them. The CDR3 totals 17 residues. Germline assignment: CDR1 MDHEN and CDR2 SYDVKM. CDR3 sequence: CASSLGSRFGETVFKYF. Written as DNA, the CDR3 is TGTGCCAGCAGTTTAGGAAGTCGGTTCGGAGAGACGGTCTTCAAGTACTTC.

J is TRBJ2-3 and V is TRBV30, with TRBD2 identical over 11 bases. The CDR3 contains 14 residues. Looked up from germline, CDR1 is GTSNPN and CDR2 is SVGIG (reference sequence). V was clipped by 2 bases and J by 6 bases; unmatched bases: 4. The DNA for the CDR3 is TGTGCCTGGAGTTACCGGACTAGCGGGGATACGCAGTATTTT. This codes for CAWSYRTSGDTQYF.